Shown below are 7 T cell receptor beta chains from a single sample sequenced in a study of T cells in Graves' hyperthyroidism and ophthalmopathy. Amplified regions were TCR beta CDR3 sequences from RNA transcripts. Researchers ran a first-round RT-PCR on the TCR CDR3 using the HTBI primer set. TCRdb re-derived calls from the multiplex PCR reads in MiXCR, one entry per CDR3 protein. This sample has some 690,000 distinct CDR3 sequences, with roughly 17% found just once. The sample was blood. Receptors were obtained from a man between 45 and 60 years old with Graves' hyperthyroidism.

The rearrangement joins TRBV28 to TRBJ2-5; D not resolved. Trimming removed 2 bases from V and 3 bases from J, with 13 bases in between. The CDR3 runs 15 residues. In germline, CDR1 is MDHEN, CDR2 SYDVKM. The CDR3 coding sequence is TGTGCCAGCAGTTTAATCGCGGAGCCTAAAGAGACCCAGTACTTC. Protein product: CASSLIAEPKETQYF. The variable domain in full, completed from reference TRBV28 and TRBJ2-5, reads DVKVTQSSRYLVKRTGEKVFLECVQDMDHENMFWYRQDPGLGLRLIYFSYDVKMKEKGDIPEGYSVSREKKERFSLILESASTNQTSMYLCASSLIAEPKETQYFGPGTRLLVL.

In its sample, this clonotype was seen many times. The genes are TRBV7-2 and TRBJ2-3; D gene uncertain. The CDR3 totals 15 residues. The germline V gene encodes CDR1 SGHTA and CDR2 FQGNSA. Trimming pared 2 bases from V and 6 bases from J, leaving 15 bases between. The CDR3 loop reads CASSLSWVQADTQYF. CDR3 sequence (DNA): TGTGCCAGCAGCTTAAGTTGGGTCCAGGCGGATACGCAGTATTTT.

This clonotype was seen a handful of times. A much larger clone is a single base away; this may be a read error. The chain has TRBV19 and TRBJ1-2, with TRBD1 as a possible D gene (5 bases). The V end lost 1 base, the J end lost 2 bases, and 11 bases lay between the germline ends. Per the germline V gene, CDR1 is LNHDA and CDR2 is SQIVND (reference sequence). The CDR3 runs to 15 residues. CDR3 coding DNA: TGTGCCAGTAGTATAGGCGACAGCGAGAACTATGGCTACACCTTC. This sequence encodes CASSIGDSENYGYTF.

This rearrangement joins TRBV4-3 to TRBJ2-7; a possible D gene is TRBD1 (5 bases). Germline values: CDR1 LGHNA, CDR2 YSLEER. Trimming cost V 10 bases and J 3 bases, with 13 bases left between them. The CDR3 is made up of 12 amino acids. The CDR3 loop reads CANPDKGYEQYF. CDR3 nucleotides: TGCGCCAACCCGGACAAGGGCTACGAGCAGTACTTC.

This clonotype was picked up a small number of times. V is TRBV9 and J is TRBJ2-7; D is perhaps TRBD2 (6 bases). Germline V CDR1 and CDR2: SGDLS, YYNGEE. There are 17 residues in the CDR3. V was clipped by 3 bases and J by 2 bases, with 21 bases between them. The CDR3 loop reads CASSANPLSRETYEQYF. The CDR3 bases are TGTGCCAGCAGCGCTAACCCCCTATCCCGGGAGACCTACGAGCAGTACTTC.

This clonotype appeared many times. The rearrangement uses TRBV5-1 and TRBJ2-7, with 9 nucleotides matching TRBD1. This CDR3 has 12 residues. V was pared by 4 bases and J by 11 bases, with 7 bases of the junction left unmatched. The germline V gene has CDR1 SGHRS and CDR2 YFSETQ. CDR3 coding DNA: TGCGCCAGCAGCGTGGGACAGGGTGGGAAGTACTTC. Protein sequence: CASSVGQGGKYF.

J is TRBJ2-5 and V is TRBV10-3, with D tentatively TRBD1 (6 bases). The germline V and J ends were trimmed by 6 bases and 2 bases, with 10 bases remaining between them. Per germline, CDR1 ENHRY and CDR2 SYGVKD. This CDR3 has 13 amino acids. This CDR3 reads CAIRETGQETQYF. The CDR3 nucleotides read TGTGCCATCAGAGAGACAGGACAAGAGACCCAGTACTTC.